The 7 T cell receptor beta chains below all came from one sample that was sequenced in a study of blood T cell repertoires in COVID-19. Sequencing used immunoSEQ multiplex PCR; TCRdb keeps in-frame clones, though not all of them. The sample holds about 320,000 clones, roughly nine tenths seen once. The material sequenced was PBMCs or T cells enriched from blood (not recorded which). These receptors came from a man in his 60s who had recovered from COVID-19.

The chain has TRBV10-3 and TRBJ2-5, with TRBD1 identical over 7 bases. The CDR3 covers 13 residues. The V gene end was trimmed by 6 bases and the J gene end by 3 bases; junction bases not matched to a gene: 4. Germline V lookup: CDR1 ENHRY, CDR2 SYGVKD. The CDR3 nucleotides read TGTGCCATCAGCGCGACAGGGAAAGAGACCCAGTACTTC. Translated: CAISATGKETQYF.

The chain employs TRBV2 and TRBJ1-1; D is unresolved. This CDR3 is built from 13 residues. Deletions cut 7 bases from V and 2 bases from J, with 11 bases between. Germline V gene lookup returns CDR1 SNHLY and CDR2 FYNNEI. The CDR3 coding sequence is TGTGCCAGCACTCTCACACCCAACACTGAAGCTTTCTTT. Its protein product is CASTLTPNTEAFF.

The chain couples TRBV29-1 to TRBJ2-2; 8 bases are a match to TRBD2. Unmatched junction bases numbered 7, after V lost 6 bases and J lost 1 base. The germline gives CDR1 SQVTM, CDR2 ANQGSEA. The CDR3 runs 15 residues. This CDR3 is CSVGGGGQNTGELFF. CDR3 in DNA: TGCAGCGTAGGAGGCGGGGGGCAGAACACCGGGGAGCTGTTTTTT.

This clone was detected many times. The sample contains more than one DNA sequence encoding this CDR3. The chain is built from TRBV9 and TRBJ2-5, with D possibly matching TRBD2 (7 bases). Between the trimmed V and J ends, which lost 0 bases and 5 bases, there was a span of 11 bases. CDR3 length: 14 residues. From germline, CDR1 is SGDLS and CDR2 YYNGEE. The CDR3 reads CASSVAGGGETQYF. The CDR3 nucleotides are TGTGCCAGCAGCGTAGCGGGGGGCGGGGAGACCCAGTACTTC.

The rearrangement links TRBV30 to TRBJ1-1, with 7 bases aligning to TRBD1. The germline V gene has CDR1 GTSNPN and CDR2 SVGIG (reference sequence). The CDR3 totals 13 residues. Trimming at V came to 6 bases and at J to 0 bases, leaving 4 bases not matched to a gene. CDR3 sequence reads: CACTGQMNTEAFF. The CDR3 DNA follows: TGTGCCTGTACGGGACAGATGAACACTGAAGCTTTCTTT.

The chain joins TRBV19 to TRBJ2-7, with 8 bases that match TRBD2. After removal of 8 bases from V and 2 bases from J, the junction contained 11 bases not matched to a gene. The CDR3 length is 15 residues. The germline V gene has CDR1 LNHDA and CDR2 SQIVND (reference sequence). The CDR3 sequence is CASGPGGSVTYEQYF. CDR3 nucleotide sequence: TGTGCCAGTGGGCCGGGGGGGAGTGTCACCTACGAGCAGTACTTC.

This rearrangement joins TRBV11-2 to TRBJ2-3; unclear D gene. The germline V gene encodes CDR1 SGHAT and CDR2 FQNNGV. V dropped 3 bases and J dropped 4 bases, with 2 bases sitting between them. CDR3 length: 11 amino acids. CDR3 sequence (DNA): TGTGCCAGCAGCTTCTCAGATACGCAGTATTTT. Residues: CASSFSDTQYF.